The 17 T cell receptor beta chains listed next were all sequenced from one sample in a study of T cells in Graves' hyperthyroidism and ophthalmopathy. RNA transcripts were the template for amplifying TCR beta CDR3 regions. With the HTBI primer set, the TCR CDR3 went through a first round of RT-PCR. MiXCR, applied by TCRdb to the multiplex PCR reads, yields one record per CDR3 protein. The sample holds about 49,000 distinct CDR3 sequences, approximately 50% seen once. The sample comprised peripheral blood or thyroid tissue (not recorded which). The receptors stem from a man younger than 30 with Graves' hyperthyroidism.

The V gene is TRBV7-2, the J gene TRBJ2-7; 8 bases are a match to TRBD2. Germline V CDR1 and CDR2: SGHTA, FQGNSA. This CDR3 is built from 14 residues. V lost 5 bases and J lost 7; bases outside the gene matches: 10. The DNA for the CDR3 is TGTGCCAGCAGCGCGACGGGGGGCGGGGGGGAGCAGTACTTC. This gives the protein CASSATGGGGEQYF.

This clonotype appeared once. It is likely a read error, because the conserved phenylalanine at the end of the CDR3 is missing. V is TRBV10-3 and J is TRBJ2-7; D might be TRBD2 (5 bases). Germline V CDR1 and CDR2: ENHRY, SYGVKD. The CDR3 runs 12 residues. The CDR3 DNA follows: TGTGCCAGCAGTTACCGGAGGTCCGAGCAGTACCTC. Amino acid sequence: CASSYRRSEQYL.

CDR3 sequence: CASNPGQGAGQPQHF. CDR3 coding DNA: TGCGCCAGCAATCCGGGACAGGGGGCCGGTCAGCCCCAGCATTTT. This sequence joins TRBV10-2 and TRBJ1-5; 12 positions agree with TRBD1. The CDR3 covers 15 residues. The germline CDR1 and CDR2 sequences are WSHSY and SAAADI. Germline trimming cut 7 bases from V and 6 bases from J; bases unmatched to any gene: 7.

This clonotype was detected once. This chain joins TRBV20-1 and TRBJ2-5; 7 bases agree with TRBD1. Germline values: CDR1 DFQATT, CDR2 SNEGSKA (reference sequence). This CDR3 comprises 14 residues. The V and J ends lost 2 bases and 7 bases, in that order; junction bases with no gene match: 10. The CDR3: CSARHSRGTGTQYF. In nucleotides, the CDR3 is TGCAGTGCTAGACACAGCAGGGGGACGGGGACCCAGTACTTC.

V usage is TRBV19 and J usage is TRBJ2-6, with D unresolved. This CDR3 has 13 amino acids. Trimming stripped 7 bases from V and 4 bases from J, with 8 bases between. The germline V gene encodes CDR1 LNHDA and CDR2 SQIVND (reference sequence). CDR3 in DNA: TGTGCCAGTATCGCGTCGGGGGCCAACGTCCTGACTTTC. This gives the protein CASIASGANVLTF.

The chain uses TRBV10-3 and TRBJ1-1; no definite D call. This CDR3 comprises 17 residues. Germline V CDR1 and CDR2: ENHRY, SYGVKD. Trimming removed 4 bases at V and 5 bases at J, with 23 bases between. DNA for the CDR3: TGTGCCATCAGTGCCTCCGGACTGGGGAGGGATGAAACTGAAGCTTTCTTT. This sequence encodes CAISASGLGRDETEAFF.

The rearrangement uses TRBV10-3 and TRBJ1-4; TRBD1 aligns across 9 bases. This CDR3 is built from 16 residues. Trimming took 2 bases from V and 3 from J; bases not matched to a gene: 4. CDR1 and CDR2 (germline): ENHRY, SYGVKD. Here the CDR3 DNA reads TGTGCCATCAGTGAGAGGACAGGGGCTGCTAATGAAAAACTGTTTTTT. Translation gives CAISERTGAANEKLFF.

The chain links TRBV7-3 to TRBJ2-5, with a weak D call TRBD1 (5 bases). Germline V gene data show CDR1 as SGHTA and CDR2 as FQGTGA. Trimming removed 5 bases from V and 5 bases from J, with 18 bases in between. This CDR3 is built from 15 residues. The CDR3 bases are TGTGCCAGCAGCCTTGGGGCAAGAAAGGGGGAGACCCAGTACTTC. Translating gives CASSLGARKGETQYF.

This clonotype was detected a few times. The chain carries TRBV9 and TRBJ2-1; D call uncertain. This CDR3 has 16 residues. V lost 4 bases and J 5 bases, leaving 19 bases between the germline ends. Germline CDR1 and CDR2: SGDLS and YYNGEE. The CDR3 protein is CASSYQFGITNNEQFF. The CDR3 DNA reads as TGTGCCAGCAGCTACCAGTTCGGCATCACGAACAATGAGCAGTTCTTC. The full variable domain, with the rest looked up from reference TRBV9 and TRBJ2-1, is DSGVTQTPKHLITATGQRVTLRCSPRSGDLSVYWYQQSLDQGLQFLIQYYNGEERAKGNILERFSAQQFPDLHSELNLSSLELGDSALYFCASSYQFGITNNEQFFGPGTRLTVL.

This sequence joins TRBV4-1 and TRBJ2-7; no firm D call. Germline loops: CDR1 MGHRA, CDR2 YSYEKL. V dropped 0 bases and J dropped 2 bases, with 8 bases sitting between them. The CDR3 has 14 amino acids. CDR3 nucleotide sequence: TGCGCCAGCAGCCAAGATTACGGAACCTACGAGCAGTACTTC. Its translation: CASSQDYGTYEQYF.

This clonotype was seen at least ten times. This chain uses TRBV20-1 with TRBJ2-5, with D unresolved. V gave up 3 bases and J gave up 2 bases, with 13 bases separating them. The CDR3 extends over 14 amino acids. CDR1 and CDR2 (germline): DFQATT, SNEGSKA (reference sequence). The CDR3 region is CSASSSVRQETQYF. The DNA of the CDR3 is TGCAGTGCTAGCTCGTCGGTGAGACAAGAGACCCAGTACTTC.

The chain combines TRBV20-1 with TRBJ1-1; D uncertain. The CDR3 is 13 residues long. The V end was cut by 5 bases, the J end by 1 base, with 11 bases between. CDR1 and CDR2 (germline): DFQATT, SNEGSKA (reference sequence). Here the CDR3 reads CSAVGPSNTEAFF. The CDR3 coding sequence is TGCAGTGCTGTCGGGCCGTCGAACACTGAAGCTTTCTTT.

V usage is TRBV29-1 and J usage is TRBJ1-2; D unclear. V lost 4 bases and J lost 4, with 13 bases in between. CDR1 SQVTM and CDR2 ANQGSEA come from the germline V gene. The CDR3 is made up of 13 amino acids. The CDR3 DNA is TGCAGCGTTGGCCTGGGATGGCTCTATGGCTACACCTTC. Encoded protein: CSVGLGWLYGYTF.

This chain joins TRBV29-1 and TRBJ1-2, with 9 nucleotides matching TRBD1. With 4 bases clipped from V and 7 bases from J, the junction kept 13 bases outside the gene matches. The CDR3 extends over 15 amino acids. Looked up from germline, CDR1 is SQVTM and CDR2 is ANQGSEA. As DNA, the CDR3 is TGCAGCGTTGGGCCGGGACAGGGTGTTCTTGGTGGCTACACCTTC. This translates into CSVGPGQGVLGGYTF.

The genes are TRBV10-2 and TRBJ1-2; D not certain. The V and J ends lost 2 bases and 6 bases respectively, with 16 bases between them. Per germline, CDR1 WSHSY and CDR2 SAAADI. The CDR3 contains 15 residues. The CDR3 DNA follows: TGCGCCAGCAGTGAGGACGGCATGAACACTGATGGCTACACCTTC. This codes for CASSEDGMNTDGYTF.

The chain couples TRBV2 to TRBJ1-2; D remains unclear. Looked up from germline, CDR1 is SNHLY and CDR2 is FYNNEI. V was shortened by 8 bases and J by 8 bases, with 9 bases between the two germline ends. This CDR3 contains 10 residues. As DNA, the CDR3 is TGTGCCAGCCGGGCTGGGGGCTACACCTTC. Translation: CASRAGGYTF.

In its sample, this clonotype was seen many times. The CDR3 sequence: CASSLDRAGEAFF. CDR3 coding DNA: TGTGCCAGCAGCTTAGATAGGGCAGGGGAAGCTTTCTTT. The rearrangement uses TRBV11-2 and TRBJ1-1; D is possibly TRBD1 (5 bases). Germline CDR1 and CDR2: SGHAT and FQNNGV. This CDR3 is built from 13 residues. V lost 0 bases and J lost 8, with 10 bases in between.